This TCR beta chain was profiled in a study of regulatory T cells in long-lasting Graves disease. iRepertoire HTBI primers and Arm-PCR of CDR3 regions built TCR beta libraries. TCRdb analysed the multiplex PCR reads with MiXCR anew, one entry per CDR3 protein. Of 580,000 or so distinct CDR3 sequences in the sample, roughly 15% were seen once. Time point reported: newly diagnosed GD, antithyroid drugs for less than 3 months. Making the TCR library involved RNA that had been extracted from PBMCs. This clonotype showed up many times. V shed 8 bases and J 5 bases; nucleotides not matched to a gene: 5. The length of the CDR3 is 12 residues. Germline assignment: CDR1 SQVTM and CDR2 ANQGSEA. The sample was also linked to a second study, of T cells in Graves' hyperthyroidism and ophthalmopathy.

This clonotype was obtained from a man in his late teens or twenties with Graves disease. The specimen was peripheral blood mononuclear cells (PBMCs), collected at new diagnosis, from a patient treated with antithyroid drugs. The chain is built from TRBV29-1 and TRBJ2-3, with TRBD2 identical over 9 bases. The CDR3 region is CSLRAGGDTQYF. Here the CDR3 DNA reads TGCAGCCTCCGAGCGGGGGGAGATACGCAGTATTTT.